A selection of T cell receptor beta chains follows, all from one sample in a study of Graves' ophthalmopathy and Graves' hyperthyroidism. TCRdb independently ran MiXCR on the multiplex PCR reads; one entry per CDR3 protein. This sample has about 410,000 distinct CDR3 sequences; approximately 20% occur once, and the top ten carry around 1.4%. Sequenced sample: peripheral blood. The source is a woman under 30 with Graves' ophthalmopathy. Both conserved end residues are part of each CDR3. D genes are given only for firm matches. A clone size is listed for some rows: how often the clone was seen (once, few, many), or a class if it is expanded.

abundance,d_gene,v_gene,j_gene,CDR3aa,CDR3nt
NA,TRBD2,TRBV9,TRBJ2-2,CASSVGISGVRIINTGELFF,TGTGCCAGCAGCGTAGGGATCAGCGGGGTAAGGATTATAAACACCGGGGAGCTGTTTTTT
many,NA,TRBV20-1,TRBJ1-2,CSARDYNRTAGPYGYTF,TGCAGTGCTAGAGATTATAACCGAACGGCGGGTCCATATGGCTACACCTTC
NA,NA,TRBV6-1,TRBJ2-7,CASTRRDTYEQYF,TGTGCCAGCACCCGCCGGGACACCTACGAGCAGTACTTC
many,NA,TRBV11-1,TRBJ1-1,CASRGMTTEMNTEAFF,TGTGCCAGCAGGGGGATGACGACAGAAATGAACACTGAAGCTTTCTTT
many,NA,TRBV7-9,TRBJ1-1,CASTEVGTEAFF,TGTGCCAGCACCGAGGTGGGAACTGAAGCTTTCTTT
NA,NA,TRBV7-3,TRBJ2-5,CASSLSASTETQYF,TGTGCCAGCAGCTTATCGGCTAGCACTGAGACCCAGTACTTC
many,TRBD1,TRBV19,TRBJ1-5,CASSHTTGAPQPQHF,TGTGCCAGTAGTCATACCACAGGGGCCCCTCAGCCCCAGCATTTT
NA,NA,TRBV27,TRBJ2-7,CASSLQIRPGGSLYEQYF,TGTGCCAGCAGCCTACAGATTCGTCCGGGCGGCAGTCTCTACGAGCAGTACTTC
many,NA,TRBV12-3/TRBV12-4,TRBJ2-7,CASRVTGLVEQYF,TGTGCCAGCAGGGTGACAGGATTAGTCGAGCAGTACTTC
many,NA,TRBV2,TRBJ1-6,CASMRGYNSPLHF,TGTGCCAGCATGAGGGGTTATAATTCACCCCTCCACTTT
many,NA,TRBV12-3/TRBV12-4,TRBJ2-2,CASSLSVPAGELFF,TGTGCCAGCAGTTTAAGTGTGCCTGCCGGGGAGCTGTTTTTT
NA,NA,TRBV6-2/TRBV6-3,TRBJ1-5,CASTPMRVGNQPQHF,TGTGCCAGCACTCCGATGAGGGTTGGCAATCAGCCCCAGCATTTT
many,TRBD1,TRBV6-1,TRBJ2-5,CAADRVRETQYF,TGTGCCGCGGACAGGGTACGAGAGACCCAGTACTTC
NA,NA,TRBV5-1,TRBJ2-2,CASRIRGAGGELFF,TGCGCCAGCAGGATACGGGGCGCTGGCGGGGAGCTGTTTTTT
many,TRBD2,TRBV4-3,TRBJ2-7,CASSQDFLAGHSSYEQYF,TGCGCCAGCAGCCAAGATTTTCTAGCGGGCCATAGCTCCTACGAGCAGTACTTC
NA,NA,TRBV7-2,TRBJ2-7,CASSRGLLQYEQYF,TGTGCCAGCAGCCGTGGACTGCTACAATACGAGCAGTACTTC
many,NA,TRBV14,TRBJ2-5,CASSTGTTIRETQYF,TGTGCCAGCAGCACAGGGACTACCATTAGAGAGACCCAGTACTTC
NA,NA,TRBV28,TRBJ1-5,CASKPGGNQPQHF,TGTGCCAGCAAACCGGGTGGGAATCAGCCCCAGCATTTT
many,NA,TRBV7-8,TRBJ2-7,CASRRISTSYEQYF,TGTGCCAGCAGACGTATTAGCACCAGCTACGAGCAGTACTTC
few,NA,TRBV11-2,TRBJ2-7,CASSRFGALAYEQYF,TGTGCCAGCAGCCGCTTTGGGGCATTAGCCTACGAGCAGTACTTC
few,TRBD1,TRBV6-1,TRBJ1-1,CASRPSQGVNTEAFF,TGTGCCAGCAGGCCTTCACAGGGGGTGAACACTGAAGCTTTCTTT
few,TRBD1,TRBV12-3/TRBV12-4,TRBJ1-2,CASRGQVVGGYTF,TGTGCCAGCAGGGGACAGGTCGTAGGAGGCTACACCTTC
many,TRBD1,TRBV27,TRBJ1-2,CASFSWTGGDYGYTF,TGTGCCAGCTTCTCCTGGACAGGGGGTGACTATGGCTACACCTTC
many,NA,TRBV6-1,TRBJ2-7,CASKSSLESPYEQYF,TGTGCCAGCAAGAGCTCTCTAGAATCTCCGTACGAGCAGTACTTC
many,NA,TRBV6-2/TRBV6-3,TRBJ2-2,CASSYSGAGSGELFF,TGTGCCAGCAGTTACTCCGGTGCGGGGTCCGGGGAGCTGTTTTTT
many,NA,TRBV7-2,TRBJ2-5,CASSLGPGGQETQYF,TGTGCCAGCAGCTTAGGGCCCGGGGGCCAAGAGACCCAGTACTTC
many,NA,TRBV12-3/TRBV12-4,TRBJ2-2,CASSLGATGELFF,TGTGCCAGCAGTTTGGGGGCCACCGGGGAGCTGTTTTTT
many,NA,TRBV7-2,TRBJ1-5,CASSLTLNQPQHF,TGTGCCAGCAGCTTGACTCTTAATCAGCCCCAGCATTTT
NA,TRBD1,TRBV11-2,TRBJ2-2,CASSPGTGALGGELFF,TGTGCCAGCAGCCCCGGGACAGGGGCGTTGGGCGGGGAGCTGTTTTTT
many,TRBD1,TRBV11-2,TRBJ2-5,CASSSSHPRDRAQETQYF,TGTGCCAGCAGCTCAAGCCACCCCCGGGACAGAGCCCAAGAGACCCAGTACTTC
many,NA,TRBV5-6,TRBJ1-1,CASSFPLNTEAFF,TGTGCCAGCAGCTTCCCTCTGAACACTGAAGCTTTCTTT
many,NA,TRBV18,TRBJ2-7,CASSRIGASNSYEQYF,TGTGCCAGCTCACGTATAGGGGCTTCTAACTCCTACGAGCAGTACTTC
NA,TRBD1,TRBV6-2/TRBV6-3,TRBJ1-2,CASGGQGVDYGYTF,TGTGCCAGCGGGGGACAGGGGGTAGACTATGGCTACACCTTC
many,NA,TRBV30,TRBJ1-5,CAYGTSDFYQPQHF,TGTGCCTACGGGACATCTGACTTCTATCAGCCCCAGCATTTT
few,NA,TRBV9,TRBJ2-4,CASSVEAKLLAKNIQYF,TGTGCCAGCAGCGTAGAGGCCAAACTCCTAGCCAAAAACATTCAGTACTTC
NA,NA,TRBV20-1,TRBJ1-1,CSANLMWEAFF,TGCAGTGCGAACCTTATGTGGGAAGCTTTCTTT
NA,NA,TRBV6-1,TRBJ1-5,CASSVPGPSNQPQHF,TGTGCCAGCAGCGTTCCCGGGCCAAGCAATCAGCCCCAGCATTTT
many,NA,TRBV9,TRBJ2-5,CASSVELAGGTQYF,TGTGCCAGCAGCGTAGAACTAGCTGGTGGGACCCAGTACTTC
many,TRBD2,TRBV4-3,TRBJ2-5,CASSQDLRLADYPETQYF,TGCGCCAGCAGCCAAGATTTACGACTAGCGGATTACCCAGAGACCCAGTACTTC
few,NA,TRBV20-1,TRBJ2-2,CSARDPKLNTGELFF,TGCAGTGCTAGAGACCCCAAGCTGAACACCGGGGAGCTGTTTTTT
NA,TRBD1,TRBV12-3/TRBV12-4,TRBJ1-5,CASSPTDRGQPQHF,TGTGCCAGCAGTCCGACGGACAGGGGTCAGCCCCAGCATTTT
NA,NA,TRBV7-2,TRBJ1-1,CASSGNLNTEAFF,TGTGCCAGCAGCGGCAATCTGAACACTGAAGCTTTCTTT
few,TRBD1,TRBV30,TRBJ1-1,CARDRGFTEAFF,TGTGCCCGGGACAGGGGATTCACTGAAGCTTTCTTT
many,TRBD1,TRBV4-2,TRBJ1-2,CASSPDWGILTSLGQGIYGYTF,TGTGCCAGCAGCCCTGATTGGGGTATCTTAACCTCGTTGGGACAGGGGATCTATGGCTACACCTTC
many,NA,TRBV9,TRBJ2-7,CASSVGGNSYEQYF,TGTGCCAGCAGCGTGGGGGGCAACTCCTACGAGCAGTACTTC
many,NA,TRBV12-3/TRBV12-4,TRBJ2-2,CASTLDRSTGELFF,TGTGCCAGCACCCTGGACAGATCCACCGGGGAGCTGTTTTTT
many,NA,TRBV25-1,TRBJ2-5,CASSSQGGRRETQYF,TGTGCCAGCTCGTCGCAGGGGGGGCGGCGAGAGACCCAGTACTTC
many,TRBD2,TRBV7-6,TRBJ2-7,CASSVYGGERSEQYF,TGTGCCAGCAGCGTGTACGGGGGGGAGCGGTCCGAGCAGTACTTC
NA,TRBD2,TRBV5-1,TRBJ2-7,CASKMLAGPYEQYF,TGCGCCAGCAAGATGCTAGCGGGACCCTACGAGCAGTACTTC
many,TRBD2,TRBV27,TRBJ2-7,CASSLSREGVPLPLRVEQYF,TGTGCCAGCAGTTTATCACGGGAGGGAGTACCTCTTCCCCTACGGGTCGAGCAGTACTTC
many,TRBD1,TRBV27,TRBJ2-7,CASSPGQGNDEQYF,TGTGCCAGCAGTCCGGGACAGGGAAATGACGAGCAGTACTTC